These 13 T cell receptor beta chains were all obtained from the same sample, sequenced in a study of T cells in Graves' hyperthyroidism and ophthalmopathy. Researchers took RNA transcripts and amplified the TCR beta CDR3 regions from them. The primer set for the first-round RT-PCR of the TCR CDR3 was HTBI. MiXCR, applied by TCRdb to the multiplex PCR reads, yields one record per CDR3 protein. The table lists fewer than 550,000 distinct CDR3 sequences, roughly 14% of them singletons. Input material: blood. The receptors derive from a woman aged 18-30 years with Graves' hyperthyroidism.

At least ten counts were recorded for this clonotype. The J gene is TRBJ1-2, the V gene TRBV6-1; D is unclear. CDR3 length equals 12 residues. Trimming removed 7 bases from V and 6 bases from J, with 12 bases in between. Germline values: CDR1 MNHNS, CDR2 SASEGT. The CDR3 loop reads CASKDGLNGYTF. CDR3 DNA sequence: TGTGCCAGCAAGGACGGATTGAATGGCTACACCTTC.

This clonotype has only a few counts. The rearrangement joins TRBV6-1 to TRBJ1-6, with 11 positions matching TRBD1. This CDR3 is built from 16 residues. Looked up from germline, CDR1 is MNHNS and CDR2 is SASEGT. The V and J ends lost 5 bases and 6 bases, in that order; junction bases with no gene match: 6. The CDR3 sequence: CASSLPGQGVNSPLHF. The CDR3 DNA reads TGTGCCAGCAGTTTGCCGGGACAGGGGGTTAATTCACCCCTCCACTTT.

About this clonotype itself: A much bigger clone sits one base away, suggesting this may be a read error. The V call is TRBV12-3 or TRBV12-4, the J call TRBJ2-1, with a weak D call TRBD1 (5 bases). This CDR3 has 14 amino acids. CDR3 in amino acids: CASVTGPTYNEQLF. DNA for the CDR3: TGTGCCAGCGTAACAGGACCGACTTACAATGAGCAGCTCTTC.

Many counts were recorded for this clonotype. This chain joins TRBV12-3 or TRBV12-4 and TRBJ1-2, with a tentative D call TRBD1 (6 bases). The V end lost 5 bases, the J end lost 5 bases, and 18 bases lay between the germline ends. The CDR3 sequence is 15 residues long. CDR3: CASSLIPGGPYGYTF. CDR3 sequence (DNA): TGTGCCAGCAGTCTTATACCCGGGGGGCCGTATGGCTACACCTTC.

The rearrangement joins TRBV5-6 to TRBJ2-7; D unresolved. Between the trimmed V and J ends, which lost 0 bases and 3 bases, there was a span of 7 bases. The CDR3 is 13 residues long. Germline loops: CDR1 SGHDT, CDR2 YYEEEE. CDR3 residues: CASSLGIIYEQYF. The CDR3 DNA reads as TGTGCCAGCAGCTTGGGGATAATCTACGAGCAGTACTTC.

The sample holds many counts of this clonotype. This sequence joins TRBV15 and TRBJ1-2, with a weak D call TRBD1 (5 bases). Trimming took off 0 bases at V and 7 bases at J, with 21 bases between the two ends. Germline CDR1 reads LNHNV; CDR2 reads YYDKDF (reference sequence). The CDR3 is 17 residues long. The CDR3 sequence is CATSRDAGAGDSLGYTF. The DNA of the CDR3 is TGTGCCACCAGCAGAGACGCCGGGGCCGGAGACAGTCTTGGCTACACCTTC.

This clonotype was found many times. The chain has TRBV6-1 and TRBJ2-6, with a possible D match to TRBD2 (5 bases). This CDR3 is 16 amino acids long. With 0 bases removed from V and 0 bases from J, the gap between germline ends came to 6 bases. Germline V CDR1 and CDR2: MNHNS, SASEGT. The CDR3, as DNA: TGTGCCAGCAGTGAAGCGAGCGGCTCTGGGGCCAACGTCCTGACTTTC. Its translation: CASSEASGSGANVLTF.

This clonotype was seen only once. This chain connects TRBV7-8 to TRBJ2-1, with TRBD2 matching 8 bases. The CDR3 spans 16 residues. J was trimmed by 9 bases and V by 0 bases; bases with no gene match: 10. Germline V gives CDR1 SGHVS, CDR2 FQNEAQ. The CDR3 is CASSLALDGREPEQFF. The CDR3 bases are TGTGCCAGCAGCTTAGCGCTAGACGGGAGGGAACCTGAGCAGTTCTTC.

In its sample, this clonotype was seen a few times. V and J are TRBV4-1 and TRBJ1-4; D uncertain. Germline V gene sequence: CDR1 MGHRA, CDR2 YSYEKL. Trimming pared 0 bases from V and 5 bases from J, leaving 7 bases between. The CDR3 extends over 14 amino acids. The CDR3 sequence: CASSQEAGNEKLFF. CDR3 coding DNA: TGCGCCAGCAGCCAAGAGGCGGGAAATGAAAAACTGTTTTTT.

The rearrangement uses TRBV6-1 and TRBJ2-6; no clear D gene. This CDR3 has 16 amino acids. The germline V gene encodes CDR1 MNHNS and CDR2 SASEGT. V was shortened by 1 base and J by 2 bases, with 9 bases between the two germline ends. In DNA, the CDR3 is TGTGCCAGCAGTGAAGAAACCGGAGCTGGGGCCAACGTCCTGACTTTC. Translated: CASSEETGAGANVLTF.

On this clonotype: With a much larger clone just one base away, this may be a read error. This chain links TRBV20-1 with TRBJ2-5; D is possibly TRBD1 (6 bases). The V end lost 3 bases, the J end lost 4 bases, and 6 bases lay between the germline ends. The CDR3 is 11 amino acids. Looked up from germline, CDR1 is DFQATT and CDR2 is SNEGSKA (reference sequence). The CDR3 DNA reads as TGCAGTGCTAGGGGGGCAGAGACCCAGTACTTC. The encoded protein is CSARGAETQYF.

Ten or more counts support this clonotype. The chain has TRBV20-1 and TRBJ2-7; TRBD1 matches at 9 bases. In germline, CDR1 is DFQATT, CDR2 SNEGSKA (reference sequence). The CDR3 extends over 14 amino acids. V dropped 4 bases and J dropped 0; count of bases not matched to a gene: 4. CDR3 residues: CSANPGQGSYEQYF. As DNA, the CDR3 is TGCAGTGCTAACCCGGGACAGGGCTCCTACGAGCAGTACTTC.

This clonotype was counted only a few times. A much larger clone lies a single base off, so this may be a read error. V is TRBV6-1 and J is TRBJ2-7; the D call may be TRBD1 or TRBD2 (5 bases each). Germline CDR1 is MNHNS and CDR2 is SASEGT. The CDR3 is 14 residues long. V lost 3 bases, J lost 2 bases, and 11 bases lay in between. The CDR3 region has the DNA TGTGCCAGCAGTGAGTGGGACGGCCCCTACGAGCAGTACTTC. Its protein is CASSEWDGPYEQYF.